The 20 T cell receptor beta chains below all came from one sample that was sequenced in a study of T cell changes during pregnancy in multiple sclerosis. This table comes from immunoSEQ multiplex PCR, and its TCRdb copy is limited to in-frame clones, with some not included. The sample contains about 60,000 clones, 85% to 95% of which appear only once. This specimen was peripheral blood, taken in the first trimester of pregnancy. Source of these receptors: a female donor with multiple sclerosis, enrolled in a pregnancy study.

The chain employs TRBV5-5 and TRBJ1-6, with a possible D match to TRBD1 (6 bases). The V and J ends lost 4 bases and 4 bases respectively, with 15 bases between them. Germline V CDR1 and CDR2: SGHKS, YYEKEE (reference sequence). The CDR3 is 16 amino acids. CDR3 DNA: TGTGCCAGCAGCCCCGCGACAGGTAGTTATAATTCACCCCTCCACTTT. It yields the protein CASSPATGSYNSPLHF.

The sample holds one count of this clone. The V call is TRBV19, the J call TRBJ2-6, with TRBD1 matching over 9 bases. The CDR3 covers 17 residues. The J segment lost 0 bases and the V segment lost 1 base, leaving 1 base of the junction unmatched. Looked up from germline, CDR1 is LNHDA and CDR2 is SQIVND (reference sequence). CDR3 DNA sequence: TGTGCCAGTAGTATAGCGACAGGGGGCTCTGGGGCCAACGTCCTGACTTTC. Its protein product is CASSIATGGSGANVLTF. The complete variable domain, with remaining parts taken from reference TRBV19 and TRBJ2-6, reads DGGITQSPKYLFRKEGQNVTLSCEQNLNHDAMYWYRQDPGQGLRLIYYSQIVNDFQKGDIAEGYSVSREKKESFPLTVTSAQKNPTAFYLCASSIATGGSGANVLTFGAGSRLTVL.

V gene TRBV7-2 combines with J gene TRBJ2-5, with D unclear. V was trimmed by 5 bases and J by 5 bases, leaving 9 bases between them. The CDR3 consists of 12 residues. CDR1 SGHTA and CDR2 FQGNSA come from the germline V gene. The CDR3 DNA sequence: TGTGCCAGCAGCCCCTCGGGTGAGACCCAGTACTTC. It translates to CASSPSGETQYF.

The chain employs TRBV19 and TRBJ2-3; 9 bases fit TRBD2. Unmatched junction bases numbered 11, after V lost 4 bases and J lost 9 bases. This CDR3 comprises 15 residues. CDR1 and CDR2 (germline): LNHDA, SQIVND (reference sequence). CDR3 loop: CASSTGLAGTGTQYF. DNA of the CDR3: TGTGCCAGTAGTACCGGGCTAGCGGGGACGGGGACGCAGTATTTT.

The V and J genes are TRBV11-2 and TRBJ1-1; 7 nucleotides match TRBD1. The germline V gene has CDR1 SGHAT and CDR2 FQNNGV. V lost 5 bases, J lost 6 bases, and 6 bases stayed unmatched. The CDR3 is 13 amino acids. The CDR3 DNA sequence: TGTGCCAGCAGCGTCCCGGACAGGCCTGAAGCTTTCTTT. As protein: CASSVPDRPEAFF.

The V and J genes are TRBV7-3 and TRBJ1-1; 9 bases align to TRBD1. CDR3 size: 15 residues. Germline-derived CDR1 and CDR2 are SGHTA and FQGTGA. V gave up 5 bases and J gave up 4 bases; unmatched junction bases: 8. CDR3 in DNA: TGTGCCAGCAGCCTCCGGGACAGGGATACCACTGAAGCTTTCTTT. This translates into CASSLRDRDTTEAFF.

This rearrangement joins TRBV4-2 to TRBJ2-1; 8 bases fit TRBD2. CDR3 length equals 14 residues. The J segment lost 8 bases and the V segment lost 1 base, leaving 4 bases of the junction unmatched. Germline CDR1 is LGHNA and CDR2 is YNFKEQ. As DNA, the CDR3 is TGTGCCAGCAGCCAAGGCCTTAGCGGGGATGAGCAGTTCTTC. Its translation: CASSQGLSGDEQFF.

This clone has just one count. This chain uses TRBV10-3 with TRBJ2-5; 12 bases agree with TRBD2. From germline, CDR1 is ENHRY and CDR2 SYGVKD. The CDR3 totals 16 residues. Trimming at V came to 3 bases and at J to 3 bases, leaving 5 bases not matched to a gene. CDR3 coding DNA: TGTGCCATCAGTGATTCGCGACTAGCGGGGGAAGAGACCCAGTACTTC. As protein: CAISDSRLAGEETQYF.

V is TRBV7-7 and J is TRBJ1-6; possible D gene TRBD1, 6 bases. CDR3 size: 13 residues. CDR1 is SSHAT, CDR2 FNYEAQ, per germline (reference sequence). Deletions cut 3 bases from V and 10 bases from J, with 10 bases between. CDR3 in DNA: TGTGCCAGCAGCTTCGACAGGATCTCACCCCTCCACTTT. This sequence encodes CASSFDRISPLHF.

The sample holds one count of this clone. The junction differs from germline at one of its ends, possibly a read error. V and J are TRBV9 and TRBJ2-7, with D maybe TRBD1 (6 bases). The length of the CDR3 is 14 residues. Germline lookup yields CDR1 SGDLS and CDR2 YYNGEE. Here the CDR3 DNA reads TGTGCCAGCAGCATATCCGACAGGACAATGGGGGTTCACTTC. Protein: CASSISDRTMGVHF. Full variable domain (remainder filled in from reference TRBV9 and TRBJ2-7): DSGVTQTPKHLITATGQRVTLRCSPRSGDLSVYWYQQSLDQGLQFLIQYYNGEERAKGNILERFSAQQFPDLHSELNLSSLELGDSALYFCASSISDRTMGVHFGPGTRLTVT.

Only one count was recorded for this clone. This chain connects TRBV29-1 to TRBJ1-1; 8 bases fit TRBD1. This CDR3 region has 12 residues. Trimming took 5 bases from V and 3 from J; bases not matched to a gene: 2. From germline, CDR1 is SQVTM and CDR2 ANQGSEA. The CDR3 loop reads CSVLDRDTEAFF. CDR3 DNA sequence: TGCAGCGTTTTGGACAGGGACACTGAAGCTTTCTTT.

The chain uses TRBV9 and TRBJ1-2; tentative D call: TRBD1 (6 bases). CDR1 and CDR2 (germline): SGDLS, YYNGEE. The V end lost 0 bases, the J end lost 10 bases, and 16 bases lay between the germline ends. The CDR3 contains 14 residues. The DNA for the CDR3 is TGTGCCAGCAGCGTAGTGGGGGGGGCGGATGACTACACCTTC. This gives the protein CASSVVGGADDYTF.

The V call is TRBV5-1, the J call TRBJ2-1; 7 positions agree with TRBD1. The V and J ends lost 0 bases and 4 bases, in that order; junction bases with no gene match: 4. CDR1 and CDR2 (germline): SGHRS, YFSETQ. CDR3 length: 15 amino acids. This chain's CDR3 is CASSLEVTGYNEQFF. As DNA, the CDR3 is TGCGCCAGCAGCTTGGAGGTGACAGGGTACAATGAGCAGTTCTTC.

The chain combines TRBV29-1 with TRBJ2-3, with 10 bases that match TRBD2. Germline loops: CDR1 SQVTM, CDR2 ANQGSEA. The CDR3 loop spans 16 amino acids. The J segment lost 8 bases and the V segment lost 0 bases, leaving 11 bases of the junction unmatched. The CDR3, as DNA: TGCAGCGTTGAAGATCGTAGCGGGGGGCGGCTGGTTACGCAGTATTTT. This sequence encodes CSVEDRSGGRLVTQYF.

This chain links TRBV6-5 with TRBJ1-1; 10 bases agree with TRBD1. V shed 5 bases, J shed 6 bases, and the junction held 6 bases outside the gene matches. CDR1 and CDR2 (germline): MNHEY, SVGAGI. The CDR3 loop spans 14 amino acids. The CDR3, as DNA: TGTGCCAGCAGTCCTGACAGGGGGCGGCCTGAAGCTTTCTTT. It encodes CASSPDRGRPEAFF.

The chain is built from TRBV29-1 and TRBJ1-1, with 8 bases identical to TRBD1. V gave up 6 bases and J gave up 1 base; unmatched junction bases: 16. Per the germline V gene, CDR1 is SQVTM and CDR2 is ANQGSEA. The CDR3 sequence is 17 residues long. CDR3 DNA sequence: TGCAGCGTCCGAGGGGGACAGGCTCGATATTCGAACACTGAAGCTTTCTTT. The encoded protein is CSVRGGQARYSNTEAFF.

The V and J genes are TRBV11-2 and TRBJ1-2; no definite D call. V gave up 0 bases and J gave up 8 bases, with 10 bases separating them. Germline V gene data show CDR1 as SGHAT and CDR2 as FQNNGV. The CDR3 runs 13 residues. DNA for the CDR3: TGTGCCAGCAGCTTAGAGGGAGCGGGAGGCTACACCTTC. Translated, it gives CASSLEGAGGYTF.

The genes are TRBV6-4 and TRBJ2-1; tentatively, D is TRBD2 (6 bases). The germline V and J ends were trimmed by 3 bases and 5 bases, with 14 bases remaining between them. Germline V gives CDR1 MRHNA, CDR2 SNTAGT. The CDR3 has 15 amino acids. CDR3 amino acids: CASSEGRGAHNEQFF. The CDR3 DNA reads TGTGCCAGCAGTGAGGGGCGGGGTGCCCACAATGAGCAGTTCTTC.

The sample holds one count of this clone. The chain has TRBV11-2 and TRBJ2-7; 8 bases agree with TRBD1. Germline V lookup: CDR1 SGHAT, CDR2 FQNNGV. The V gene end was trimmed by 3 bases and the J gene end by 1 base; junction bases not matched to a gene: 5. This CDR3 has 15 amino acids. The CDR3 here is CASSFSQGASYEQYF. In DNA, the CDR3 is TGTGCCAGCAGCTTCAGCCAGGGGGCTTCCTACGAGCAGTACTTC.

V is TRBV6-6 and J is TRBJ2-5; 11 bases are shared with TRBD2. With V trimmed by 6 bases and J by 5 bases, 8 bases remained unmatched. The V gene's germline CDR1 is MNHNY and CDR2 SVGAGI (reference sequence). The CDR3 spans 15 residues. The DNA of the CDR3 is TGTGCCAGCAGCCTGCTAGCGGGGGGTAGGGAGACCCAGTACTTC. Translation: CASSLLAGGRETQYF.